This entry lists 16 T cell receptor beta chains sequenced from one sample in a study of blood T cell repertoires in COVID-19. This table comes from immunoSEQ multiplex PCR, and its TCRdb copy is limited to in-frame clones, with some not included. The data show about 36,000 clones, over 75% seen once. Source material: peripheral blood. These receptors all stem from a human donor in a cohort sampled during active COVID-19.

The V gene is TRBV27, the J gene TRBJ1-2; 7 nucleotides match TRBD1. The CDR3 totals 16 residues. The J segment lost 2 bases and the V segment lost 5 bases, leaving 11 bases of the junction unmatched. CDR1 MNHEY and CDR2 SMNVEV come from the germline V gene (reference sequence). The CDR3, as DNA: TGTGCCAGCAGTAGCCGGACAGGAGTAGTGAACTATGGCTACACCTTC. Protein product: CASSSRTGVVNYGYTF.

V usage is TRBV5-1 and J usage is TRBJ2-5; 11 nucleotides line up with TRBD2. The junction had 12 bases not matched to a gene; V was cut back by 9 bases and J by 5 bases. This CDR3 spans 15 amino acids. The germline V gene encodes CDR1 SGHRS and CDR2 YFSETQ. The DNA for the CDR3 is TGCGCCACCCAGAGGCTAGCGGGAGGCGGTGAGACCCAGTACTTC. It specifies CATQRLAGGGETQYF.

The V call is TRBV12-5, the J call TRBJ1-2, with TRBD1 identical over 7 bases. CDR3 length: 13 residues. In germline, CDR1 is LGHNT, CDR2 FRNRAP. The V and J ends lost 3 bases and 7 bases, in that order; junction bases with no gene match: 5. CDR3 in amino acids: CASGLDRVFGYTF. CDR3 DNA: TGTGCTAGTGGTTTAGACAGGGTCTTTGGCTACACCTTC. Full variable domain (outside the CDR3, taken from reference TRBV12-5 and TRBJ1-2): DARVTQTPRHKVTEMGQEVTMRCQPILGHNTVFWYRQTMMQGLELLAYFRNRAPLDDSGMPKDRFSAEMPDATLATLKIQPSEPRDSAVYFCASGLDRVFGYTFGSGTRLTVV.

V gene TRBV18 combines with J gene TRBJ2-7; 7 bases map to TRBD2. The germline gives CDR1 KGHSH, CDR2 LQKENI. V lost 5 bases and J lost 2; bases outside the gene matches: 9. The CDR3 length is 15 residues. CDR3 DNA: TGTGCCAGCTCATCGGTCCGGACTAGAGCCTACGAGCAGTACTTC. Its translation: CASSSVRTRAYEQYF.

The gene calls are TRBV9 and TRBJ2-7; tentative D call: TRBD1 (5 bases). Trimming left V 4 bases short and J 5 bases short, with 16 bases between. CDR1 and CDR2 from the germline V gene are SGDLS and YYNGEE. This CDR3 contains 14 residues. The CDR3 DNA reads as TGTGCCAGCAGCCCTTACCCAGGGTTAGACGAGCAGTACTTC. As protein: CASSPYPGLDEQYF.

In this sample, this clone turned up a few times. This rearrangement joins TRBV5-1 to TRBJ1-2; D uncertain. CDR3 length: 13 amino acids. Trimming took off 1 base at V and 6 bases at J, with 10 bases between the two ends. The germline V gene has CDR1 SGHRS and CDR2 YFSETQ. In nucleotides, the CDR3 is TGCGCCAGCAGCTTGCAGGCGGGCAATGGCTACACCTTC. This encodes CASSLQAGNGYTF.

The chain has TRBV4-2 and TRBJ2-1; perhaps TRBD2 as D (5 bases). The CDR3 covers 16 residues. Per the germline V gene, CDR1 is LGHNA and CDR2 is YNFKEQ. V dropped 0 bases and J dropped 4 bases, with 13 bases sitting between them. Here the CDR3 reads CASSQEVGVSYNEQFF. DNA for the CDR3: TGTGCCAGCAGCCAAGAGGTGGGAGTGTCGTACAATGAGCAGTTCTTC.

CDR3 region: CASSHDRASYEQYF. CDR3 nucleotide sequence: TGTGCCAGCAGCCATGACAGGGCCTCCTACGAGCAGTACTTC. The V and J genes are TRBV7-2 and TRBJ2-7; 7 bases line up with TRBD1. Trimming at V came to 5 bases and at J to 0 bases, leaving 4 bases not matched to a gene. Germline CDR1 SGHTA, CDR2 FQGNSA. The CDR3 is 14 amino acids.

The chain links TRBV30 to TRBJ2-1; D is uncertain. Germline V gives CDR1 GTSNPN, CDR2 SVGIG (reference sequence). The V gene lost 3 bases and the J gene lost 0 bases, with 6 bases spanning the gap. The CDR3 covers 13 residues. The CDR3 region is CAWRKSSYNEQFF. The CDR3 DNA reads TGTGCCTGGAGAAAGAGCTCCTACAATGAGCAGTTCTTC.

This clone was recorded once. The V call is TRBV5-1, the J call TRBJ2-2; 8 nucleotides line up with TRBD1. The V segment lost 0 bases and the J segment 4 bases; nucleotides outside the gene matches: 8. Per germline, CDR1 SGHRS and CDR2 YFSETQ. The CDR3 is 17 amino acids. CDR3 residues: CASSLAARQGFTGELFF. The CDR3 coding sequence is TGCGCCAGCAGCTTGGCCGCCAGACAGGGGTTCACCGGGGAGCTGTTTTTT.

This sequence joins TRBV19 and TRBJ1-1, with 7 bases matching TRBD1. V lost 7 bases, J lost 4 bases, and 15 bases stayed unmatched. Germline CDR1 and CDR2: LNHDA and SQIVND (reference sequence). The CDR3 runs 16 residues. The chain's CDR3 is CASTIDRAVTATEAFF. CDR3 DNA: TGTGCCAGTACCATAGACAGGGCGGTCACAGCCACTGAAGCTTTCTTT.

The rearrangement uses TRBV11-2 and TRBJ2-1; 10 bases map to TRBD1. CDR3 length equals 16 residues. Germline V CDR1 and CDR2: SGHAT, FQNNGV. The junction had 7 bases not matched to a gene; V was cut back by 4 bases and J by 4 bases. CDR3 sequence reads: CASSYLTGGLYNEQFF. Here the CDR3 DNA reads TGTGCCAGCAGCTACCTGACAGGGGGCCTATACAATGAGCAGTTCTTC.

The chain links TRBV5-4 to TRBJ2-2; 8 nucleotides match TRBD2. After removal of 1 base from V and 4 bases from J, the junction contained 6 bases not matched to a gene. Germline CDR1 reads SGHNT; CDR2 reads YYREEE (reference sequence). This CDR3 spans 16 amino acids. The CDR3 sequence: CASSLPGRAGTGELFF. The CDR3, as DNA: TGTGCCAGCAGCTTGCCCGGGAGGGCCGGCACCGGGGAGCTGTTTTTT.

CDR3 sequence reads: CASSERVSSYNEQFF. In DNA, the CDR3 is TGTGCCAGCAGCGAGCGGGTAAGCTCCTACAATGAGCAGTTCTTC. V gene TRBV11-2 combines with J gene TRBJ2-1, with D perhaps TRBD2 (6 bases). The V and J ends lost 5 bases and 0 bases respectively, with 11 bases between them. The CDR3 sequence is 15 residues long. Germline V lookup: CDR1 SGHAT, CDR2 FQNNGV.

V and J are TRBV5-4 and TRBJ1-1; D is uncertain. This CDR3 has 13 amino acids. In germline, CDR1 is SGHNT, CDR2 YYREEE (reference sequence). Between the trimmed V and J ends, which lost 0 bases and 2 bases, there was a span of 5 bases. The CDR3: CASSLDLNTEAFF. In DNA form, the CDR3 reads TGTGCCAGCAGCTTGGACCTAAACACTGAAGCTTTCTTT. The whole variable domain, remainder taken from reference TRBV5-4 and TRBJ1-1, is ETGVTQSPTHLIKTRGQQVTLRCSSQSGHNTVSWYQQALGQGPQFIFQYYREEENGRGNFPPRFSGLQFPNYSSELNVNALELDDSALYLCASSLDLNTEAFFGQGTRLTVV.

The sample holds one count of this clone. This sequence joins TRBV27 and TRBJ2-3; 14 positions match TRBD2. The CDR3 is 18 residues long. Trimming at V came to 5 bases and at J to 1 base, leaving 8 bases not matched to a gene. CDR1 and CDR2 (germline): MNHEY, SMNVEV (reference sequence). Written as DNA, the CDR3 is TGTGCCAGCAGTACCTCGGGACTAGCGGGAGTACGCACAGATACGCAGTATTTT. This encodes CASSTSGLAGVRTDTQYF.